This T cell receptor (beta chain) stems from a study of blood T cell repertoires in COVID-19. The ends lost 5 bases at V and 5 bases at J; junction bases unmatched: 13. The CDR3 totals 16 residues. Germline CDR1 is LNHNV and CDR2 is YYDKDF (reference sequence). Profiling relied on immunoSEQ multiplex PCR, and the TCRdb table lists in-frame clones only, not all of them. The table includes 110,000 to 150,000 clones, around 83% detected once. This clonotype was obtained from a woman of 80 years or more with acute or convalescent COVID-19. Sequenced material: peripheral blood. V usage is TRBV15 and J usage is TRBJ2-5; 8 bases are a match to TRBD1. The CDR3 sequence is CATSGGQGRFGETQYF. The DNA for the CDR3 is TGTGCCACCAGCGGCGGACAGGGAAGGTTTGGGGAGACCCAGTACTTC. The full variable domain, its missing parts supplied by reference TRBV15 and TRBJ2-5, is DAMVIQNPRYQVTQFGKPVTLSCSQTLNHNVMYWYQQKSSQAPKLLFHYYDKDFNNEADTPDNFQSRRPNTSFCFLDIRSPGLGDTAMYLCATSGGQGRFGETQYFGPGTRLLVL.